The next 9 T cell receptor beta chains were all read from a single sample in a study of blood T cell repertoires in COVID-19. TCRdb's copy holds only in-frame clones and misses some; the assay was immunoSEQ multiplex PCR. Found here are about 260,000 clones, approximately 81% of them singletons; the top ten hold 4.2%. What was sequenced was peripheral blood. The receptors were sampled from a man in his fifties or sixties with acute or convalescent COVID-19.

This clone was found a few times. CDR3 nucleotides: TGTGCCACCAGCGACCGGGACAGGATCGGAAACACTGAAGCTTTCTTT. It is translated as CATSDRDRIGNTEAFF. The J gene is TRBJ1-1, the V gene TRBV24-1, with 8 bases aligning to TRBD1. Germline CDR1 is KGHDR and CDR2 is SFDVKD. The CDR3 spans 16 residues. The ends lost 7 bases at V and 2 bases at J; junction bases unmatched: 11.

The chain combines TRBV2 with TRBJ2-5; TRBD1 matches 8 bases. V trimming: 8 bases; J trimming: 4 bases; junction bases outside the gene matches: 9. CDR3 length equals 14 residues. CDR1 is SNHLY, CDR2 FYNNEI, per germline. The CDR3 sequence is CASVPDRGRETQYF. CDR3 coding DNA: TGTGCCAGCGTACCAGACAGGGGTCGAGAGACCCAGTACTTC.

This clone was observed a single time. This chain joins TRBV19 and TRBJ2-7; tentative D call: TRBD1 (6 bases). Between the trimmed V and J ends, which lost 5 bases and 2 bases, there was a span of 25 bases. Germline V CDR1 and CDR2: LNHDA, SQIVND (reference sequence). The CDR3 runs 18 residues. The CDR3 DNA is TGTGCCAGTAGTGGGGACATCGCCAGCCTTACTCCTACCTACGAGCAGTACTTC. Translated: CASSGDIASLTPTYEQYF. The whole variable domain, remainder taken from reference TRBV19 and TRBJ2-7, is DGGITQSPKYLFRKEGQNVTLSCEQNLNHDAMYWYRQDPGQGLRLIYYSQIVNDFQKGDIAEGYSVSREKKESFPLTVTSAQKNPTAFYLCASSGDIASLTPTYEQYFGPGTRLTVT.

V is TRBV7-8 and J is TRBJ2-2; 10 positions match TRBD2. V dropped 5 bases and J dropped 0; count of bases not matched to a gene: 9. CDR1 and CDR2 from the germline V gene are SGHVS and FQNEAQ. The CDR3 runs 18 residues. In DNA form, the CDR3 reads TGTGCCAGCAGCCCGAATTTCCTAGCGGGGGCGAACACCGGGGAGCTGTTTTTT. Translation: CASSPNFLAGANTGELFF.

This sequence joins TRBV27 and TRBJ2-1, with 7 bases identical to TRBD1. Trimming cost V 6 bases and J 6 bases; bases outside gene matches: 11. This CDR3 comprises 15 residues. Germline V gene data show CDR1 as MNHEY and CDR2 as SMNVEV (reference sequence). This CDR3 reads CASSFTGTVANEQFF. As DNA, the CDR3 is TGTGCCAGCAGCTTCACCGGGACAGTCGCCAATGAGCAGTTCTTC.

The rearrangement links TRBV11-2 to TRBJ1-2, with a weak D call TRBD1 (5 bases). The germline gives CDR1 SGHAT, CDR2 FQNNGV. This CDR3 has 12 amino acids. With 9 bases removed from V and 6 bases from J, the gap between germline ends came to 14 bases. CDR3 region: CARIRGWDGYTF. Written as DNA, the CDR3 is TGTGCCAGAATACGGGGGTGGGATGGCTACACCTTC.

The rearrangement uses TRBV7-8 and TRBJ1-2, with D perhaps matching TRBD1 (6 bases). Per the germline V gene, CDR1 is SGHVS and CDR2 is FQNEAQ. The germline V and J ends were trimmed by 3 bases and 3 bases, with 11 bases remaining between them. The CDR3 covers 14 residues. CDR3 region: CASSFQGRDYGYTF. The CDR3, as DNA: TGTGCCAGCAGCTTCCAGGGGCGGGACTATGGCTACACCTTC. The full variable domain, rest sourced from reference TRBV7-8 and TRBJ1-2, is GAGVSQSPRYKVAKRGQDVALRCDPISGHVSLFWYQQALGQGPEFLTYFQNEAQLDKSGLPSDRFFAERPEGSVSTLKIQRTQQEDSAVYLCASSFQGRDYGYTFGSGTRLTVV.

The J gene is TRBJ2-5, the V gene TRBV18, with D possibly matching TRBD2 (6 bases). Trimming stripped 5 bases from V and 4 bases from J, with 11 bases between. The CDR3 loop spans 13 amino acids. Germline loops: CDR1 KGHSH, CDR2 LQKENI. The CDR3, as DNA: TGTGCCAGCTCAAACGTCGGGGGAGAGACCCAGTACTTC. This gives the protein CASSNVGGETQYF.

The chain is built from TRBV21-1 and TRBJ2-7; TRBD1, the table's D call, lacks a check against the DNA. TRBV21-1 represents a pseudogene. The CDR3 has 14 amino acids. The CDR3 DNA reads TGTGCCAGCAGCAAAGCCAGGGGGATATACGAGCAGTACTTC. Its translation is CASSKARGIYEQYF.